The 20 T cell receptor beta chains presented below share a single source sample, sequenced in a study of response to subunit inactivated influenza vaccine. Using its own MiXCR run on the RT-PCR reads, TCRdb lists one record per CDR3 protein. The sample includes hundreds of thousands of distinct CDR3 sequences, about a fifth of them seen just once. This material consisted of PBMCs from blood, taken around 5 days after vaccination. The receptors derive from a man aged 45-65 years who received an inactivated influenza vaccine.

The chain joins TRBV20-1 to TRBJ2-5; a possible D gene is TRBD1 (6 bases). V lost 4 bases and J lost 5, with 17 bases in between. The CDR3 has 14 amino acids. Germline V gene data show CDR1 as DFQATT and CDR2 as SNEGSKA (reference sequence). CDR3 amino acids: CSAIGRDMVETQYF. CDR3 coding DNA: TGCAGTGCTATTGGTAGGGACATGGTCGAGACCCAGTACTTC.

The rearrangement uses TRBV10-3 and TRBJ2-1; 8 nucleotides agree with TRBD2. CDR3 size: 14 residues. V gave up 4 bases and J gave up 7 bases; unmatched junction bases: 6. Germline CDR1 is ENHRY and CDR2 is SYGVKD. The CDR3, as DNA: TGTGCCATCAGTGGACGGGAGGGCCGGAATGAGCAGTTCTTC. Its protein is CAISGREGRNEQFF.

This clonotype occurred a few times. The V and J genes are TRBV27 and TRBJ1-5; D is ambiguous. The CDR3 spans 15 residues. Per germline, CDR1 MNHEY and CDR2 SMNVEV (reference sequence). V gave up 2 bases and J gave up 4 bases, with 12 bases separating them. CDR3 DNA: TGTGCCAGCAGTTTAACGGGTGCGGTAAATCAGCCCCAGCATTTT. Residues: CASSLTGAVNQPQHF.

In its sample, this clonotype was seen a few times. The V call is TRBV6-7, the J call TRBJ2-7; D unclear. TRBV6-7 is an ORF for which the function is uncertain. This CDR3 has 13 residues. V dropped 7 bases and J dropped 0 bases, with 10 bases sitting between them. As DNA, the CDR3 is TGTGCCAGCAACAGTTATAGCTCCTACGAGCAGTACTTC. Translating it yields CASNSYSSYEQYF.

J is TRBJ1-1 and V is TRBV12-3 or TRBV12-4; D is unclear. The V and J ends lost 3 bases and 0 bases respectively, with 11 bases between them. The CDR3 runs 15 residues. The CDR3 DNA follows: TGTGCCAGCAGTTTTGGGGAGATCGTGAACACTGAAGCTTTCTTT. As protein: CASSFGEIVNTEAFF.

The chain recombines TRBV7-2 with TRBJ1-2; 10 bases match TRBD1. The CDR3 extends over 14 amino acids. CDR1 is SGHTA and CDR2 is FQGNSA in the germline V gene. Germline trimming cut 5 bases from V and 8 bases from J; bases unmatched to any gene: 8. The DNA of the CDR3 is TGTGCCAGCAGCCCGCCCGGACAGGGGGTCGGCTACACCTTC. It yields the protein CASSPPGQGVGYTF.

The chain uses TRBV11-2 and TRBJ2-3; D gene unclear. V gave up 2 bases and J gave up 0 bases, with 6 bases separating them. The CDR3 length is 14 residues. CDR1 and CDR2 (germline): SGHAT, FQNNGV. The DNA of the CDR3 is TGTGCCAGCAGCTTATACGCAAGCACAGATACGCAGTATTTT. It encodes CASSLYASTDTQYF.

The table lists this clonotype with many counts. The genes are TRBV7-9 and TRBJ2-5, with a weak D call TRBD1 (5 bases). Trimming left V 0 bases short and J 0 bases short, with 5 bases between. The germline V gene has CDR1 SEHNR and CDR2 FQNEAQ (reference sequence). The CDR3 totals 14 residues. Written as DNA, the CDR3 is TGTGCCAGCAGCTTAGCCAGGGACCAAGAGACCCAGTACTTC. Amino acid sequence: CASSLARDQETQYF.

This sequence joins TRBV6-2 or TRBV6-3 and TRBJ2-5, with D perhaps matching TRBD2 (6 bases). With 2 bases removed from V and 2 bases from J, the gap between germline ends came to 15 bases. Germline assignment: CDR1 MNHEY and CDR2 SVGEGT. The CDR3 runs 16 residues. CDR3 loop: CASSYPLGSGQETQYF. The CDR3 bases are TGTGCCAGCAGTTACCCGCTAGGTAGCGGTCAAGAGACCCAGTACTTC.

This clonotype was observed a few times. The gene calls are TRBV7-9 and TRBJ2-7; 8 nucleotides align to TRBD1. Germline V gives CDR1 SEHNR, CDR2 FQNEAQ (reference sequence). V trimming: 4 bases; J trimming: 5 bases; junction bases outside the gene matches: 4. The CDR3 loop spans 13 amino acids. The CDR3 DNA sequence: TGTGCCAGCAGCTCCCAGGGGGCCAACGAGCAGTACTTC. This translates into CASSSQGANEQYF.

V usage is TRBV7-9 and J usage is TRBJ2-7; 9 positions agree with TRBD2. J gave up 2 bases and V 5 bases, and 7 bases lay outside the gene matches. Germline CDR1 and CDR2: SEHNR and FQNEAQ (reference sequence). This CDR3 region has 15 residues. CDR3 region: CASSPSSGATYEQYF. CDR3 DNA: TGTGCCAGCAGCCCCTCTAGCGGGGCCACCTACGAGCAGTACTTC.

The table lists this clonotype with a few counts. The chain combines TRBV14 with TRBJ2-7, with D perhaps TRBD1 (6 bases). From germline, CDR1 is SGHDN and CDR2 FVKESK. This CDR3 has 13 amino acids. Deletions cut 1 base from V and 7 bases from J, with 11 bases between. CDR3 nucleotide sequence: TGTGCCAGCAGCCAAGTGTCCAGGGGTGAGCAGTACTTC. Protein: CASSQVSRGEQYF.

This clonotype was observed many times. The chain combines TRBV20-1 with TRBJ2-5, with 8 bases identical to TRBD2. Looked up from germline, CDR1 is DFQATT and CDR2 is SNEGSKA (reference sequence). The CDR3 extends over 15 amino acids. Trimming at V came to 1 base and at J to 2 bases, leaving 6 bases not matched to a gene. CDR3 coding DNA: TGCAGTGCTAGAGGACGAGCGGGGGAGCAAGAGACCCAGTACTTC. It translates to CSARGRAGEQETQYF.

In its sample, this clonotype was seen a few times. The V call is TRBV20-1, the J call TRBJ1-1, with a tentative D call TRBD1 (5 bases). This CDR3 contains 15 residues. The V gene's germline CDR1 is DFQATT and CDR2 SNEGSKA (reference sequence). The CDR3: CRAETWGLLNTEAFF. The CDR3 bases are TGCAGAGCCGAGACCTGGGGACTATTGAACACTGAAGCTTTCTTT.

In nucleotides, the CDR3 is TGCAGCGGGCACCGGGACAGGGTGAAGTTCTTC. The encoded protein is CSGHRDRVKFF. The chain recombines TRBV29-1 with TRBJ2-1, with TRBD1 matching over 9 bases. CDR1 is SQVTM and CDR2 is ANQGSEA in the germline V gene. The CDR3 runs to 11 residues. V lost 7 bases, J lost 14 bases, and 9 bases stayed unmatched.

The chain uses TRBV6-5 and TRBJ2-7; perhaps TRBD2 as D (5 bases). Germline V gene sequence: CDR1 MNHEY, CDR2 SVGAGI. V lost 0 bases and J 3 bases, leaving 6 bases between the germline ends. CDR3 length: 13 amino acids. In nucleotides, the CDR3 is TGTGCCAGCAGTTACTCCGGGGACTACGAGCAGTACTTC. Translated, it gives CASSYSGDYEQYF.

The CDR3 protein is CSVDRVGAGELFF. The CDR3 DNA is TGCAGCGTTGACAGGGTCGGGGCCGGGGAGCTGTTTTTT. The genes are TRBV29-1 and TRBJ2-2; D may be TRBD1 or TRBD2 (5 bases each). The ends were cut back, 3 bases at V and 6 bases at J, with 11 bases in the middle. CDR1 is SQVTM, CDR2 ANQGSEA, per germline. This CDR3 is built from 13 residues.

In its sample, this clonotype was seen many times. V and J are TRBV6-1 and TRBJ2-1; D call uncertain. Germline V gene sequence: CDR1 MNHNS, CDR2 SASEGT. There are 15 residues in the CDR3. The V end lost 7 bases, the J end lost 1 base, and 14 bases lay between the germline ends. CDR3 nucleotides: TGTGCCAGCATCCCGGGTCCCGGATCCTACAATGAGCAGTTCTTC. Translating it yields CASIPGPGSYNEQFF.

The sample holds a few counts of this clonotype. The chain joins TRBV10-3 to TRBJ1-5, with D tentatively TRBD1 (5 bases). The CDR3 contains 16 residues. The V gene lost 2 bases and the J gene lost 5 bases, with 16 bases spanning the gap. Germline values: CDR1 ENHRY, CDR2 SYGVKD. Here the CDR3 reads CAISEGDRGRYQPQHF. The CDR3 nucleotides are TGTGCCATCAGTGAGGGGGACCGAGGGAGGTATCAGCCCCAGCATTTT.

This clonotype has a handful of counts. The chain joins TRBV12-3 or TRBV12-4 to TRBJ1-2; perhaps TRBD1 as D (5 bases). With 3 bases removed from V and 3 bases from J, the gap between germline ends came to 11 bases. CDR3 length: 14 amino acids. DNA for the CDR3: TGTGCCAGCAGTTTCCAGGGAACCCACTATGGCTACACCTTC. It is translated as CASSFQGTHYGYTF.